This entry lists 24 T cell receptor beta chains sequenced from one sample in a study of T cell responses to AZD1222 COVID-19 vaccine. Clones were read by immunoSEQ multiplex PCR, and TCRdb kept only the in-frame ones, dropping some. The table lists approximately 100,000 clones, 88% of them singletons. This specimen was peripheral blood, taken on day 0 of AZD1222 vaccination. The receptors originated from an adult in good health.

About this clone itself: The junction departs from germline at one end; a sequencing error may be responsible. CDR3 nucleotide sequence: TGCGCCAGCAGCTTGTCTAGCTCCAACGAGCAGTACTTC. Encoded protein: CASSLSSSNEQYF. V gene TRBV5-1 combines with J gene TRBJ2-7, with D possibly matching TRBD2 (5 bases). Germline V gene lookup returns CDR1 SGHRS and CDR2 YFSETQ. The CDR3 loop spans 13 amino acids.

The chain joins TRBV7-2 to TRBJ2-3; D is undetermined. In germline, CDR1 is SGHTA, CDR2 FQGNSA. V was shortened by 1 base and J by 5 bases, with 10 bases between the two germline ends. The CDR3 has 14 residues. In DNA, the CDR3 is TGTGCCAGCAGCTTAGACCTCGGATTAGATACGCAGTATTTT. Amino acids: CASSLDLGLDTQYF.

The chain joins TRBV6-5 to TRBJ2-7; tentatively, D is TRBD1 or TRBD2 (6 bases each). This CDR3 spans 13 amino acids. Germline lookup yields CDR1 MNHEY and CDR2 SVGAGI. V shed 6 bases and J shed 0 bases, with 9 bases lying between them. The CDR3 loop reads CASRGGSSYEQYF. CDR3 DNA sequence: TGTGCCAGCAGAGGGGGGAGCTCCTACGAGCAGTACTTC.

The gene calls are TRBV3-1 (or the pseudogene TRBV3-2) and TRBJ2-7; 11 nucleotides align to TRBD2. Germline CDR1 LGHDT, CDR2 YNNKEL (reference sequence). V shed 0 bases, J shed 6 bases, and the junction held 10 bases outside the gene matches. The CDR3 has 17 residues. The CDR3 sequence: CASSQEEGRLAGSEQYF. The CDR3 DNA reads as TGTGCCAGCAGCCAAGAAGAGGGGAGACTAGCGGGGTCCGAGCAGTACTTC.

The CDR3 bases are TGTGCCAGCAGCTTTAGGAGGAACACTGAAGCTTTCTTT. Residues: CASSFRRNTEAFF. V and J are TRBV7-2 and TRBJ1-1; D is ambiguous. The V end was cut by 3 bases, the J end by 1 base, with 6 bases between. The CDR3 spans 13 residues. CDR1 and CDR2 (germline): SGHTA, FQGNSA.

The chain recombines TRBV6-4 with TRBJ2-1; TRBD2 agrees at 9 bases. This CDR3 spans 15 amino acids. V dropped 3 bases and J dropped 7; count of bases not matched to a gene: 7. Germline CDR1 is MRHNA and CDR2 is SNTAGT. CDR3 in amino acids: CASSDSLAGSNEQFF. CDR3 DNA: TGTGCCAGCAGTGATTCCCTAGCGGGGAGTAATGAGCAGTTCTTC.

This chain connects TRBV28 to TRBJ1-6, with D possibly being TRBD1 (6 bases). This CDR3 region has 13 residues. Trimming removed 7 bases from V and 10 bases from J, with 14 bases in between. Germline V gives CDR1 MDHEN, CDR2 SYDVKM. The CDR3 nucleotides are TGTGCCAGCATATCCCCAGGGGAATCACCCCTCCACTTT. Its translation is CASISPGESPLHF.

The rearrangement uses TRBV4-1 and TRBJ2-7, with a tentative D call TRBD1 (5 bases). The CDR3 runs 16 residues. Trimming took 2 bases from V and 2 from J, leaving 16 bases between them. Germline assignment: CDR1 MGHRA and CDR2 YSYEKL. CDR3 protein: CASSQQGSRPPYEQYF. Written as DNA, the CDR3 is TGCGCCAGCAGCCAACAGGGTTCCAGACCTCCCTACGAGCAGTACTTC.

This chain uses TRBV6-2 or TRBV6-3 with TRBJ2-5; 13 nucleotides agree with TRBD2. Looked up from germline, CDR1 is MNHEY and CDR2 is SVGEGT. The V segment lost 5 bases and the J segment 5 bases; nucleotides outside the gene matches: 5. CDR3 length: 15 residues. The CDR3: CASSPGTSGVETQYF. In DNA form, the CDR3 reads TGTGCCAGCAGTCCCGGGACTAGCGGGGTGGAGACCCAGTACTTC.

The V and J genes are TRBV28 and TRBJ1-2, with unresolved D. Trimming left V 7 bases short and J 4 bases short, with 13 bases between. CDR1 and CDR2 (germline): MDHEN, SYDVKM. The CDR3 extends over 13 amino acids. The DNA of the CDR3 is TGTGCCAGCATCCCGGGTGGGTCCTATGGCTACACCTTC. This gives the protein CASIPGGSYGYTF.

The V gene is TRBV5-1, the J gene TRBJ2-3; the D gene is possibly TRBD2 (5 bases). This CDR3 is 18 amino acids long. V was clipped by 4 bases and J by 4 bases, with 25 bases between them. CDR1 is SGHRS, CDR2 YFSETQ, per germline. CDR3 in amino acids: CASSLGAGLLSGPDTQYF. CDR3 nucleotide sequence: TGCGCCAGCAGCCTGGGAGCAGGCCTACTATCGGGCCCAGATACGCAGTATTTT.

The count of this clone is one. One junction end disagrees with the germline gene, perhaps due to a read error. In the same sample, other DNA sequences code for this CDR3. V usage is TRBV6-2 or TRBV6-3 and J usage is TRBJ2-6, with D perhaps matching TRBD1 or TRBD2 (6 bases each). This CDR3 has 17 amino acids. From germline, CDR1 is MNHEY and CDR2 SVGEGT. The DNA of the CDR3 is TGTGCCAGCAGCTCCCACTCCGGGGGCTCTGGGGCCAACGTCCTGACCTTC. Translation: CASSSHSGGSGANVLTF.

Of note for this clone: One end of the junction is discordant with germline, which a read error may explain. The chain has TRBV7-7 and TRBJ2-3, with D perhaps TRBD1 (6 bases). Germline values: CDR1 SSHAT, CDR2 FNYEAQ (reference sequence). CDR3 size: 13 residues. CDR3 sequence (DNA): TGTGCTAGCAGCACGACAGGAACAGATACGCAGTATTTT. This gives the protein CASSTTGTDTQYF.

This clone was seen a single time. This chain uses TRBV5-8 with TRBJ2-1; D is possibly TRBD2 (5 bases). The CDR3 is made up of 16 amino acids. Trimming pared 5 bases from V and 4 bases from J, leaving 19 bases between. CDR1 and CDR2 (germline): SGHTS, YDEGEE. This chain's CDR3 is CASSPRRARRYNEQFF. CDR3 in DNA: TGTGCCAGCAGTCCACGGCGGGCTAGGAGATACAATGAGCAGTTCTTC.

This chain joins TRBV9 and TRBJ2-5, with D perhaps TRBD2 (6 bases). V was pared by 0 bases and J by 1 base, with 16 bases between. The CDR3 is made up of 17 amino acids. Germline V CDR1 and CDR2: SGDLS, YYNGEE. In nucleotides, the CDR3 is TGTGCCAGCAGCGTAGCTCCTACAGCGGGCGGCCAAGAGACCCAGTACTTC. Protein product: CASSVAPTAGGQETQYF.

The chain links TRBV12-5 to TRBJ1-1; the match to TRBD1 covers 8 bases. In germline, CDR1 is LGHNT, CDR2 FRNRAP. V lost 0 bases, J lost 4 bases, and 7 bases stayed unmatched. This CDR3 has 16 residues. CDR3 nucleotide sequence: TGTGCTAGTGGTTTGGTACGCGGACAGGGTACCACTGAAGCTTTCTTT. Amino acids: CASGLVRGQGTTEAFF.

The CDR3 spells CASSLDPLLAGEQYF. In nucleotides, the CDR3 is TGTGCCAGCAGCTTAGACCCATTACTAGCGGGCGAGCAGTACTTC. The chain recombines TRBV11-2 with TRBJ2-7; 9 bases fit TRBD2. Germline CDR1 SGHAT, CDR2 FQNNGV. The ends lost 0 bases at V and 6 bases at J; junction bases unmatched: 6. CDR3 length: 15 residues.

The chain couples TRBV7-2 to TRBJ1-6, with TRBD1 matching over 7 bases. V was pared by 5 bases and J by 2 bases, with 6 bases of the junction left unmatched. This CDR3 contains 16 residues. CDR1 is SGHTA and CDR2 is FQGNSA in the germline V gene. CDR3 residues: CASSPRQGAYNSPLHF. In DNA, the CDR3 is TGTGCCAGCAGCCCCCGACAGGGCGCCTATAATTCACCCCTCCACTTT.

The chain recombines TRBV6-5 with TRBJ2-1; TRBD2 agrees at 7 bases. V lost 10 bases, J lost 0 bases, and 6 bases stayed unmatched. Germline lookup yields CDR1 MNHEY and CDR2 SVGAGI. This CDR3 is 14 amino acids long. The CDR3 here is CATERGGSYNEQFF. The CDR3 DNA follows: TGTGCCACCGAGCGGGGCGGCTCCTACAATGAGCAGTTCTTC.

The gene calls are TRBV5-5 and TRBJ2-1; TRBD2 is a possible D gene (5 bases). CDR3 length: 15 amino acids. Trimming left V 2 bases short and J 1 base short, with 10 bases between. CDR1 and CDR2 (germline): SGHKS, YYEKEE (reference sequence). CDR3 sequence: CASSLGSLSYNEQFF. As DNA, the CDR3 is TGTGCCAGCAGCTTAGGGAGTCTATCCTACAATGAGCAGTTCTTC.

This clone was seen just once. The chain carries TRBV5-1 and TRBJ2-7; D not certain. Looked up from germline, CDR1 is SGHRS and CDR2 is YFSETQ. This CDR3 has 15 residues. The V and J ends lost 0 bases and 1 base respectively, with 11 bases between them. The DNA for the CDR3 is TGCGCCAGCAGCTTGGTTCCAGGTACTTCCTACGAGCAGTACTTC. It specifies CASSLVPGTSYEQYF.

The chain combines TRBV28 with TRBJ2-7; 9 nucleotides align to TRBD1. There are 12 residues in the CDR3. Germline V gene lookup returns CDR1 MDHEN and CDR2 SYDVKM. Germline trimming cut 10 bases from V and 3 bases from J; bases unmatched to any gene: 4. The CDR3, as DNA: TGTGCCACCAGACAGGGGGGCTACGAGCAGTACTTC. Translating gives CATRQGGYEQYF.

The J gene is TRBJ2-4, the V gene TRBV10-2, with 10 bases matching TRBD1. V gave up 9 bases and J gave up 7 bases; unmatched junction bases: 9. CDR3 length equals 14 residues. CDR1 and CDR2 from the germline V gene are WSHSY and SAAADI. The CDR3 loop is CASNDRGPWNIQYF. The CDR3, as DNA: TGCGCCAGTAATGACAGGGGGCCGTGGAACATTCAGTACTTC.

The chain employs TRBV4-1 and TRBJ2-3; D call uncertain. Per germline, CDR1 MGHRA and CDR2 YSYEKL. V lost 1 base and J 4 bases, leaving 9 bases between the germline ends. The CDR3 runs 14 residues. The CDR3 bases are TGCGCCAGCAGCCAAGGGACCTCGCCAGATACGCAGTATTTT. This sequence encodes CASSQGTSPDTQYF.